This T cell receptor (beta chain) was obtained from a study of blood T cell repertoires in COVID-19. Under the authors' procedure: Amplifying reference gene primers gave estimates of nucleated cell counts. TCRdb keeps only in-frame clones here, not all; method: immunoSEQ multiplex PCR. Clonal size and the V and J genes are those of that table, whereas D and trimming came from the DNA. The sample comprises tens of thousands of clones, 91% of which are singletons, and about 2.2% rests with the top ten. This clone was found once. This clonotype was obtained from a man between 60 and 75 years old with acute or convalescent COVID-19. Sequenced sample: peripheral blood.

Written as DNA, the CDR3 is TGTGCCAGCAGCCCGGCTAGCGCCCTCAATGAGCAGTTCTTC. Amino acids: CASSPASALNEQFF. The rearrangement links TRBV14 to TRBJ2-1, with a weak D call TRBD2 (6 bases). Trimming cost V 4 bases and J 6 bases, with 13 bases left between them. Germline loops: CDR1 SGHDN, CDR2 FVKESK. The CDR3 has 14 amino acids.